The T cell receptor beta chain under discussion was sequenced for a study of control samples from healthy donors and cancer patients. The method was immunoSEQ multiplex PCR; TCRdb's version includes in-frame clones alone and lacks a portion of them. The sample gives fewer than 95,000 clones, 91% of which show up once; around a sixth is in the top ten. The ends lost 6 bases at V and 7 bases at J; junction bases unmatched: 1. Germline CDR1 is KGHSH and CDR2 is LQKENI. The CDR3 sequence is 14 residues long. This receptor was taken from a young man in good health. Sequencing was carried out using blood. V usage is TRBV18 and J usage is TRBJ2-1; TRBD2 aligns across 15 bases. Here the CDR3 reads CASSGLAGGNEQFF. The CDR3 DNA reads TGTGCCAGCTCCGGACTAGCGGGGGGGAATGAGCAGTTCTTC.